This section outlines one TCR beta chain sequence together with its context. Here immunoSEQ multiplex PCR was the method, and the copy in TCRdb shows in-frame clones only, minus some. The sample holds around 60,000 clones; 70% to 90% are singletons and the top ten take 0.61%. The CDR3 is made up of 13 amino acids. CDR1 is GTSNPN, CDR2 SVGIG, per germline (reference sequence). V was trimmed by 2 bases and J by 0 bases, leaving 5 bases between them. The data are from a study of OX40 agonist ivuxolimab in advanced cancers. Study-wide context: Among those enrolled, mean age was roughly 55 years (range roughly 20 to 85) and less than 90% were male.

This specimen was CD4+ or CD8+ T cells sorted from blood, taken in a trial of the OX40 agonist ivuxolimab. V gene TRBV30 combines with J gene TRBJ1-5; D is undetermined. The origin of this receptor is an adult with an advanced solid tumor such as melanoma, head and neck, liver or kidney cancer. This chain's CDR3 is CAWSSSSNQPQHF. The DNA of the CDR3 is TGTGCCTGGAGTAGTAGTAGCAATCAGCCCCAGCATTTT.